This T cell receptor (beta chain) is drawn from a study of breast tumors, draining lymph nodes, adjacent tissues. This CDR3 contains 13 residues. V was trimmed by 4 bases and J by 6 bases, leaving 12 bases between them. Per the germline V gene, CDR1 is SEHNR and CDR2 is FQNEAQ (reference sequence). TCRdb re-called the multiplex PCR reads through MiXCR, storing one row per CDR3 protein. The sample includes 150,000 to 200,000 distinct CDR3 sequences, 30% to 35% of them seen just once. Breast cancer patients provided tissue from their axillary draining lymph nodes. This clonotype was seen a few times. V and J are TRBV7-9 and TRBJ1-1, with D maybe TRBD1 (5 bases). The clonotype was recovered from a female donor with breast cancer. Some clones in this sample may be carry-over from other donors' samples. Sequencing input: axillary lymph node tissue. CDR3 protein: CASSSRESPEAFF. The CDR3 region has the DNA TGTGCCAGCAGCTCCAGGGAGAGCCCTGAAGCTTTCTTT.